The table lists the clone carrying this T cell receptor (beta chain) with many counts. This sample is drawn from a study of T-cell reconstitution after alpha-beta-depleted transplantation in children. Unique molecular identifiers featured in how the TCRbeta library was prepared. TCRdb re-called the PCR reads with MiXCR, one entry per CDR3 protein. In the table there are some 200,000 distinct CDR3 sequences, less than 15% of which are singletons. With 7 bases removed from V and 1 base from J, the gap between germline ends came to 10 bases. There are 13 residues in the CDR3. Sequenced here: PBMCs from the stem cell graft donor, sampled from the stem cell graft. The rearrangement uses TRBV12-3 or TRBV12-4 and TRBJ1-1; TRBD1 is a possible D gene (6 bases). The sequence was obtained from a human donor who donated a stem cell graft to a child with acute lymphoblastic leukemia. The CDR3 DNA follows: TGTGCCAGCAAAGACAGGTCGAACACTGAAGCTTTCTTT. This translates into CASKDRSNTEAFF.